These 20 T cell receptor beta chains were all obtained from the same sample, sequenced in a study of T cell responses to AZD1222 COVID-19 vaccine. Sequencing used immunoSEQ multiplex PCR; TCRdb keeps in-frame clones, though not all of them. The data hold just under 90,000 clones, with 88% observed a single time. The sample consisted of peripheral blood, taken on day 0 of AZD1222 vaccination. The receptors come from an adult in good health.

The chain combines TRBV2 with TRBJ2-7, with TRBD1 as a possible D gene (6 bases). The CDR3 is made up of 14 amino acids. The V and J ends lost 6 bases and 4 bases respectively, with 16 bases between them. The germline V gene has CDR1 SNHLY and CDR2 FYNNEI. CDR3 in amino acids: CASSWGRGKYEQYF. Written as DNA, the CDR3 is TGTGCCAGCAGCTGGGGCAGGGGTAAATACGAGCAGTACTTC.

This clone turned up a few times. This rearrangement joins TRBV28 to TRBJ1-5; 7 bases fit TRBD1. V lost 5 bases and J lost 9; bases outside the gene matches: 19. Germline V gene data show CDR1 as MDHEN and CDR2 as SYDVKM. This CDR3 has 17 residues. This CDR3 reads CASSHPGQPGLGRPQHF. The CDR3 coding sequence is TGTGCCAGCAGTCATCCGGGACAGCCAGGCCTAGGAAGGCCCCAGCATTTT.

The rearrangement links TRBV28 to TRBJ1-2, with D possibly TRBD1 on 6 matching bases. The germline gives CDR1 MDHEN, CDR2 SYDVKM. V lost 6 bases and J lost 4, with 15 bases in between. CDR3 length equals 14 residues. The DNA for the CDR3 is TGTGCCAGCAGACTCCTCGGGGGCGGCTATGGCTACACCTTC. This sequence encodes CASRLLGGGYGYTF.

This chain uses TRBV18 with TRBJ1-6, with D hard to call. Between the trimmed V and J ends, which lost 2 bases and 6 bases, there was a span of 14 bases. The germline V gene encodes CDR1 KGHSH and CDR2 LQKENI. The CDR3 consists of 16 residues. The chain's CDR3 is CASSPGSQPTNSPLHF. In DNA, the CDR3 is TGTGCCAGCTCACCAGGGAGCCAGCCCACTAATTCACCCCTCCACTTT.

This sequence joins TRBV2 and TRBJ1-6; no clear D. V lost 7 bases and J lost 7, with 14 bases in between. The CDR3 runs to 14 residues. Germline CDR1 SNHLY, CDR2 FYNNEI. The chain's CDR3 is CASKRTDTNSPLHF. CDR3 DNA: TGTGCCAGCAAAAGGACCGATACCAATTCACCCCTCCACTTT.

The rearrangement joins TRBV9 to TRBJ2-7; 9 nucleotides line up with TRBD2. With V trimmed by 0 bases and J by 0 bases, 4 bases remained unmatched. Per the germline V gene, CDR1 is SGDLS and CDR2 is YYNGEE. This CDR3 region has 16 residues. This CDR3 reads CASSVGGSGSSYEQYF. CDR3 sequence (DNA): TGTGCCAGCAGCGTAGGGGGTAGCGGGAGCTCCTACGAGCAGTACTTC. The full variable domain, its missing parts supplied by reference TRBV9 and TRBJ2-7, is DSGVTQTPKHLITATGQRVTLRCSPRSGDLSVYWYQQSLDQGLQFLIQYYNGEERAKGNILERFSAQQFPDLHSELNLSSLELGDSALYFCASSVGGSGSSYEQYFGPGTRLTVT.

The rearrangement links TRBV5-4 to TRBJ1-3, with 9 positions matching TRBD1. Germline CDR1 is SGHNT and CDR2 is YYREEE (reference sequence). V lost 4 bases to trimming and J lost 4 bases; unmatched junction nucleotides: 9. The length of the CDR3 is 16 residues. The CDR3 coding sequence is TGTGCCAGCAGCCGGGGGGGACAGGGCGCGGGAAACACCATATATTTT. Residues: CASSRGGQGAGNTIYF.

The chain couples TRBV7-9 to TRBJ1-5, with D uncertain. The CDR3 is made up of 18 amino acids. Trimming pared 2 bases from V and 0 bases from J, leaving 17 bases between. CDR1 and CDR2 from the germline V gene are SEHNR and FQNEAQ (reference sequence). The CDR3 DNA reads TGTGCCAGCAGCTTAACTGCCCCGCCAGAGTATAGCAATCAGCCCCAGCATTTT. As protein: CASSLTAPPEYSNQPQHF. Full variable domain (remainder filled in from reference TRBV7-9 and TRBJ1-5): DTGVSQNPRHKITKRGQNVTFRCDPISEHNRLYWYRQTLGQGPEFLTYFQNEAQLEKSRLLSDRFSAERPKGSFSTLEIQRTEQGDSAMYLCASSLTAPPEYSNQPQHFGDGTRLSIL.

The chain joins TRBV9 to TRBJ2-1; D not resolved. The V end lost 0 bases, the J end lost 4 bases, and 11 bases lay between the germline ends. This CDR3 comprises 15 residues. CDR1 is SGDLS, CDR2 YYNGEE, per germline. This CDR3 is CASSVEQVVYNEQFF. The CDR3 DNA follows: TGTGCCAGCAGCGTAGAGCAGGTGGTATACAATGAGCAGTTCTTC.

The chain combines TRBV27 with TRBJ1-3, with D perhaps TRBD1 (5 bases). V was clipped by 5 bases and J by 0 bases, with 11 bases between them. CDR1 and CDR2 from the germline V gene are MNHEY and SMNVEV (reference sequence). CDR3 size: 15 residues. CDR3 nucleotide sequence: TGTGCCAGCAGTAGGGGAGGCAGCTCTGGAAACACCATATATTTT. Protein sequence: CASSRGGSSGNTIYF.

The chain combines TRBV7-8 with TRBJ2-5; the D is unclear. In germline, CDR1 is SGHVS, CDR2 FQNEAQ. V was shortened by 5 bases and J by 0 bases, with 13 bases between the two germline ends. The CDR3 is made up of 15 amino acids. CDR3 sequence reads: CASSNHFGYQETQYF. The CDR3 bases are TGTGCCAGCAGCAACCATTTCGGGTACCAAGAGACCCAGTACTTC.

CDR3 region: CASSLDTYNEQFF. Here the CDR3 DNA reads TGTGCCAGCAGCCTTGACACCTACAATGAGCAGTTCTTC. The gene calls are TRBV7-3 and TRBJ2-1; D uncertain. The CDR3 contains 13 residues. V was cut by 5 bases and J by 2 bases, with 7 bases left in between. In germline, CDR1 is SGHTA, CDR2 FQGTGA.

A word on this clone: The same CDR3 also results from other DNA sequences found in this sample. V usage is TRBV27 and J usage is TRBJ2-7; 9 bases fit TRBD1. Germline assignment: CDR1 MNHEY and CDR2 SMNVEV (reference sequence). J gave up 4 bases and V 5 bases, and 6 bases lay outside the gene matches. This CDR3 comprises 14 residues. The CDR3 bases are TGTGCCAGCAGTACCGGGACAGGGTCTTACGAGCAGTACTTC. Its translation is CASSTGTGSYEQYF.

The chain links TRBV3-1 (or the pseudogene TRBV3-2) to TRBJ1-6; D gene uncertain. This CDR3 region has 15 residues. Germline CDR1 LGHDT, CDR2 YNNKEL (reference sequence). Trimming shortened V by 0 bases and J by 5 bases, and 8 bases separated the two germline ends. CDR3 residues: CASSQDLQHNSPLHF. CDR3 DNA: TGTGCCAGCAGCCAAGATCTACAGCATAATTCACCCCTCCACTTT.

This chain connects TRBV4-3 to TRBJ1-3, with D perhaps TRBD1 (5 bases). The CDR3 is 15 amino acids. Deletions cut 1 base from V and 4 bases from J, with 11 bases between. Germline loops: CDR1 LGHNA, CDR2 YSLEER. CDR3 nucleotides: TGCGCCAGCAGCCAAGCAGGGTACTGGGGAAACACCATATATTTT. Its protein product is CASSQAGYWGNTIYF.

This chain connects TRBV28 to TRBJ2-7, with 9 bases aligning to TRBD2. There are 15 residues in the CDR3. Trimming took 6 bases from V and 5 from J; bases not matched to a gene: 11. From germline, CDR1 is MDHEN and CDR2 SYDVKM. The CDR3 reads CASSTGTSMTHEQYF. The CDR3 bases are TGTGCCAGCAGCACAGGGACTAGCATGACTCACGAGCAGTACTTC.

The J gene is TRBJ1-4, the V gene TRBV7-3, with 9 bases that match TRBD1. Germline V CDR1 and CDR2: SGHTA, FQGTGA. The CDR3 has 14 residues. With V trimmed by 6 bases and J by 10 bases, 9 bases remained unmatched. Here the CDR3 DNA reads TGTGCCAGCAGTTCGACAGGGGGTTTAGGAAAACTGTTTTTT. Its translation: CASSSTGGLGKLFF.

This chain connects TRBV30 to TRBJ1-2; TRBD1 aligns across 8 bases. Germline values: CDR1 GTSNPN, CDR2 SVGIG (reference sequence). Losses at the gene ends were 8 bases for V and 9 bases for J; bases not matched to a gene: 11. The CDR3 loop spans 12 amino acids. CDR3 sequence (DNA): TGTGCCGGGGGTCGAGGACAGGGCAGCTACACCTTC. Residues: CAGGRGQGSYTF. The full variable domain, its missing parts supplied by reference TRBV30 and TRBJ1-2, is SQTIHQWPATLVQPVGSPLSLECTVEGTSNPNLYWYRQAAGRGLQLLFYSVGIGQISSEVPQNLSASRPQDRQFILSSKKLLLSDSGFYLCAGGRGQGSYTFGSGTRLTVV.

The DNA of the CDR3 is TGTGCCACCAGTGATTCGGGGGCAGAATATCAGCCCCAGCATTTT. It yields the protein CATSDSGAEYQPQHF. The rearrangement joins TRBV24-1 to TRBJ1-5; a possible D gene is TRBD1 (6 bases). Germline V lookup: CDR1 KGHDR, CDR2 SFDVKD. Trimming stripped 2 bases from V and 5 bases from J, with 12 bases between. CDR3 length: 15 residues.

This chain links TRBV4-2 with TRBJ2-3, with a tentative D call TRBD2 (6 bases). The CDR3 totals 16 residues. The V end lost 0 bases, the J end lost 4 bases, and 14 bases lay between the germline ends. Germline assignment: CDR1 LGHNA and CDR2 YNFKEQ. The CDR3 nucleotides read TGTGCCAGCAGCCAAGATAGACGGGAGCGGGCAGATACGCAGTATTTT. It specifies CASSQDRRERADTQYF.